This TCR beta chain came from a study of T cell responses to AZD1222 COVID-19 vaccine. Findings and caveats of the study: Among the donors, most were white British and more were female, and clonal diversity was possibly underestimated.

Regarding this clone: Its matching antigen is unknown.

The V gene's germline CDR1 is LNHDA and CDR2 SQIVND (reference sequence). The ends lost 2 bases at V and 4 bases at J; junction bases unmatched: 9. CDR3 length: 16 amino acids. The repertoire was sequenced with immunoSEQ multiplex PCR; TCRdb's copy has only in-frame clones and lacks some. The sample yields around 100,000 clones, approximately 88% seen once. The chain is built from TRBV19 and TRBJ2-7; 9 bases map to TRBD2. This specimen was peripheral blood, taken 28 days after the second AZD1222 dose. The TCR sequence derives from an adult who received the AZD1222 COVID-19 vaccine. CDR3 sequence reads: CASSIRPAGGAYEQYF. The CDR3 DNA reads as TGTGCCAGTAGTATAAGGCCAGCGGGGGGTGCTTACGAGCAGTACTTC.